The 7 T cell receptor beta chains below were found in one sample sequenced in a study of T cell responses to AZD1222 COVID-19 vaccine. The protocol was immunoSEQ multiplex PCR, while the TCRdb copy is restricted to in-frame clones and leaves out a portion. The sample shows under 200,000 clones, 90% to 95% of them seen only once. The specimen was peripheral blood, collected on day 0 of AZD1222 vaccination. These receptors all stem from an adult in good health.

This clone was observed a handful of times. The V call is TRBV24-1, the J call TRBJ2-2, with a possible D match to TRBD1 (6 bases). CDR1 and CDR2 from the germline V gene are KGHDR and SFDVKD. V was clipped by 3 bases and J by 3 bases, with 7 bases between them. The CDR3 has 14 residues. This CDR3 is CATSDHRDTGELFF. As DNA, the CDR3 is TGTGCCACCAGTGATCACAGGGACACCGGGGAGCTGTTTTTT.

The chain links TRBV7-9 to TRBJ2-7; D uncertain. With 1 base removed from V and 6 bases from J, the gap between germline ends came to 10 bases. The CDR3 has 13 amino acids. Germline CDR1 SEHNR, CDR2 FQNEAQ (reference sequence). CDR3 nucleotides: TGTGCCAGCAGCTTAGAACTTTACCCCGAGCAGTACTTC. Amino acid sequence: CASSLELYPEQYF. The full variable domain, its missing parts supplied by reference TRBV7-9 and TRBJ2-7, is DTGVSQNPRHKITKRGQNVTFRCDPISEHNRLYWYRQTLGQGPEFLTYFQNEAQLEKSRLLSDRFSAERPKGSFSTLEIQRTEQGDSAMYLCASSLELYPEQYFGPGTRLTVT.

V gene TRBV30 combines with J gene TRBJ1-2; 8 bases are a match to TRBD1. J gave up 8 bases and V 8 bases, and 28 bases lay outside the gene matches. The CDR3 is 18 residues long. Per germline, CDR1 GTSNPN and CDR2 SVGIG (reference sequence). The CDR3: CAGRNRSGQVSSAGGYTF. CDR3 bases: TGTGCCGGACGCAACCGATCGGGACAGGTCTCTTCTGCGGGGGGCTACACCTTC.

The table lists this clone with a few counts. The chain recombines TRBV19 with TRBJ1-2; 7 bases fit TRBD1. Trimming cost V 5 bases and J 2 bases; bases outside gene matches: 11. The CDR3 sequence is 16 residues long. Germline loops: CDR1 LNHDA, CDR2 SQIVND (reference sequence). The CDR3 loop is CASSPDYRQGNYGYTF. In nucleotides, the CDR3 is TGTGCCAGTAGTCCAGACTACAGACAGGGCAACTATGGCTACACCTTC.

The chain couples TRBV21-1 to TRBJ2-7; TRBD1 is taken as the D call from the table, unchecked against the DNA. TRBV21-1 is a recognized pseudogene. The CDR3 is 15 amino acids. The CDR3 loop is CASSKTGQGKGEQYF. In nucleotides, the CDR3 is TGTGCCAGCAGCAAAACGGGACAGGGGAAAGGCGAGCAGTACTTC.

The chain is built from TRBV5-1 and TRBJ2-5; TRBD2 agrees at 9 bases. CDR1 SGHRS and CDR2 YFSETQ come from the germline V gene. The CDR3 contains 17 residues. The V segment lost 4 bases and the J segment 3 bases; nucleotides outside the gene matches: 13. The CDR3 coding sequence is TGCGCCAGCAGCATTGCGTGGACTAGCGACCTGAAAGAGACCCAGTACTTC. Translating gives CASSIAWTSDLKETQYF. The full variable domain, its missing parts supplied by reference TRBV5-1 and TRBJ2-5, is KAGVTQTPRYLIKTRGQQVTLSCSPISGHRSVSWYQQTPGQGLQFLFEYFSETQRNKGNFPGRFSGRQFSNSRSEMNVSTLELGDSALYLCASSIAWTSDLKETQYFGPGTRLLVL.

V and J are TRBV10-2 and TRBJ2-1, with 7 nucleotides matching TRBD2. J gave up 7 bases and V 3 bases, and 6 bases lay outside the gene matches. Germline V lookup: CDR1 WSHSY, CDR2 SAAADI. CDR3 length: 14 amino acids. The CDR3 reads CASSDGGLLNEQFF. The CDR3 nucleotides read TGCGCCAGCAGTGACGGGGGACTACTTAATGAGCAGTTCTTC.